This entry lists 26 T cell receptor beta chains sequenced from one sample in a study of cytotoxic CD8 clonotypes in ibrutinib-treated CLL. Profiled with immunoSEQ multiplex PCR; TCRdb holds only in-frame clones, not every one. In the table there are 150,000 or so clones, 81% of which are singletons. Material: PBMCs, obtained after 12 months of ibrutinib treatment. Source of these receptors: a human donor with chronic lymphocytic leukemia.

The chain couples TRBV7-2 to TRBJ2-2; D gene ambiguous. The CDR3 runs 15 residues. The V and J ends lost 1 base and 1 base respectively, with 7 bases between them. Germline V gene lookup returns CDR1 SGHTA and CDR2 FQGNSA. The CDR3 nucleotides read TGTGCCAGCAGCTTAGAAGGCAGGAACACCGGGGAGCTGTTTTTT. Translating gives CASSLEGRNTGELFF. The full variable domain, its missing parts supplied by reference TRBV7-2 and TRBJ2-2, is GAGVSQSPSNKVTEKGKDVELRCDPISGHTALYWYRQSLGQGLEFLIYFQGNSAPDKSGLPSDRFSAERTGGSVSTLTIQRTQQEDSAVYLCASSLEGRNTGELFFGEGSRLTVL.

CDR3 nucleotides: TGCGCCAGCAGGCCTTCCACAGGGGCGTCCTACGAGCAGTACTTC. This translates into CASRPSTGASYEQYF. The gene calls are TRBV5-1 and TRBJ2-7; 7 nucleotides align to TRBD1. CDR3 length: 15 amino acids. Looked up from germline, CDR1 is SGHRS and CDR2 is YFSETQ. Trimming at V came to 5 bases and at J to 1 base, leaving 9 bases not matched to a gene.

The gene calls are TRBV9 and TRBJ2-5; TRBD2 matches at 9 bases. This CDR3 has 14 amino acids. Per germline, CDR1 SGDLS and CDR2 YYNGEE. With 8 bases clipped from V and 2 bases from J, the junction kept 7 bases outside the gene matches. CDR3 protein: CASSSGAGQETQYF. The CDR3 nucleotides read TGTGCCAGTTCTAGCGGGGCCGGTCAAGAGACCCAGTACTTC.

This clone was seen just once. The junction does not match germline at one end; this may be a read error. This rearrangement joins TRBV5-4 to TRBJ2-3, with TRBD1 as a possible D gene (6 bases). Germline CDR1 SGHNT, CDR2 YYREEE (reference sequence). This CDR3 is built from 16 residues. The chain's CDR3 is CANSSRQVILTDTQYF. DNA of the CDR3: TGTGCCAACAGCTCAAGACAGGTGATTCTCACAGATACGCAGTATTTT.

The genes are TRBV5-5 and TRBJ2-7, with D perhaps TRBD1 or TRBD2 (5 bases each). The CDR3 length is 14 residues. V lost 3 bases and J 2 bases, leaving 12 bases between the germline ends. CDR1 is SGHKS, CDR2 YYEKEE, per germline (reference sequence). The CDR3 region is CASSWGTVTYEQYF. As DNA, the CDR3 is TGTGCCAGCAGCTGGGGGACGGTGACCTACGAGCAGTACTTC.

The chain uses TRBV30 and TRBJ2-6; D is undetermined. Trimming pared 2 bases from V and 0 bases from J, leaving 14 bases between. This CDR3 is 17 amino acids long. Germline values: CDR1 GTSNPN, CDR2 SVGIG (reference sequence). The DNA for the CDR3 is TGTGCCTGGAGTCGAAAAGGACCGAGCTCTGGGGCCAACGTCCTGACTTTC. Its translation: CAWSRKGPSSGANVLTF.

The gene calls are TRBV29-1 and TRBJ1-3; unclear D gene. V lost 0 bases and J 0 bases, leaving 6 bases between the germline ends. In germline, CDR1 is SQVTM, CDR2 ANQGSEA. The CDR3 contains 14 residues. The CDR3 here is CSVEEQYSGNTIYF. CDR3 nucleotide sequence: TGCAGCGTTGAAGAACAGTACTCTGGAAACACCATATATTTT.

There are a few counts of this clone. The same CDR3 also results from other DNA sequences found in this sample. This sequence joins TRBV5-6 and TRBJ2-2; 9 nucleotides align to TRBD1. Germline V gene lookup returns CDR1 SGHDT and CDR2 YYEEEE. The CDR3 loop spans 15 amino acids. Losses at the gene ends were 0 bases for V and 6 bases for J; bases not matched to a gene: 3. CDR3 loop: CASSLGDREAGELFF. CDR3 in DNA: TGTGCCAGCAGCTTGGGGGACAGGGAGGCCGGGGAGCTGTTTTTT.

This chain's CDR3 is CASSLEIGRGNGYTF. The CDR3 coding sequence is TGCGCCAGCAGCCTCGAAATAGGCAGGGGCAATGGCTACACCTTC. The chain uses TRBV4-3 and TRBJ1-2, with D perhaps matching TRBD1 (6 bases). Per the germline V gene, CDR1 is LGHNA and CDR2 is YSLEER. V lost 4 bases, J lost 6 bases, and 18 bases lay in between. The CDR3 contains 15 residues.

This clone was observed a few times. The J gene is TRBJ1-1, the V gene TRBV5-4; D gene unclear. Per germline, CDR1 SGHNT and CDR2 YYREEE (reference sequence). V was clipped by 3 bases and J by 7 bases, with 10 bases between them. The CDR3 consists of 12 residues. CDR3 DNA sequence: TGTGCCAGCAGCTCCGTGGCGAGTGAAGCTTTCTTT. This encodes CASSSVASEAFF.

Here the CDR3 reads CASSGGSSYEQYF. The CDR3 DNA is TGCGCCAGCAGTGGGGGGAGCTCCTACGAGCAGTACTTC. This sequence joins TRBV5-1 and TRBJ2-7; the D gene is possibly TRBD2 (6 bases). Germline V gives CDR1 SGHRS, CDR2 YFSETQ. This CDR3 has 13 amino acids. With 5 bases removed from V and 0 bases from J, the gap between germline ends came to 9 bases.

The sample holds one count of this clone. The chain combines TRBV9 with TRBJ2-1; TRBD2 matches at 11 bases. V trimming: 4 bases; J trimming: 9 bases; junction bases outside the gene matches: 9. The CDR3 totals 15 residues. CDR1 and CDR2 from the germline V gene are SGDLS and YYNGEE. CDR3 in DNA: TGTGCCAGCAGCCCGACTAGCGGGGAACGGGGTGAGCAGTTCTTC. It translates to CASSPTSGERGEQFF.

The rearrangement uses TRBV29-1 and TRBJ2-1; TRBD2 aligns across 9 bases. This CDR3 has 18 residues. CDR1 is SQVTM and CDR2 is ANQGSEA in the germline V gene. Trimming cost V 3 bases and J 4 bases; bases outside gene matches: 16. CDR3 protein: CSVETPRATSGSYNEQFF. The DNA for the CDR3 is TGCAGCGTTGAGACGCCCCGAGCAACTAGCGGGTCTTACAATGAGCAGTTCTTC.

CDR3 sequence: CASSALTGTANQPQHF. In DNA, the CDR3 is TGTGCCAGTAGTGCCCTAACCGGGACAGCAAATCAGCCCCAGCATTTT. The chain employs TRBV19 and TRBJ1-5; 7 bases line up with TRBD1. CDR3 length equals 16 residues. CDR1 and CDR2 from the germline V gene are LNHDA and SQIVND (reference sequence). V shed 5 bases, J shed 4 bases, and the junction held 11 bases outside the gene matches.

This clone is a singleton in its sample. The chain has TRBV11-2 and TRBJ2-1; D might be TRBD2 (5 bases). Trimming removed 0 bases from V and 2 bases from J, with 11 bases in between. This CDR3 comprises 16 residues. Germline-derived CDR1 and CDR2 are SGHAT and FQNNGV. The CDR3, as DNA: TGTGCCAGCAGCTTAGACCCTAGCACGGCCTACAATGAGCAGTTCTTC. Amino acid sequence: CASSLDPSTAYNEQFF.

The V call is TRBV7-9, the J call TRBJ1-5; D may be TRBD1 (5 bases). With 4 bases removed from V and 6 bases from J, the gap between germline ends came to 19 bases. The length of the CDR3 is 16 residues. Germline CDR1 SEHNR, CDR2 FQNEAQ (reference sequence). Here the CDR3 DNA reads TGTGCCAGCAGCTCGGGGACTGCAACCCGCGGTCAGCCCCAGCATTTT. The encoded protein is CASSSGTATRGQPQHF.

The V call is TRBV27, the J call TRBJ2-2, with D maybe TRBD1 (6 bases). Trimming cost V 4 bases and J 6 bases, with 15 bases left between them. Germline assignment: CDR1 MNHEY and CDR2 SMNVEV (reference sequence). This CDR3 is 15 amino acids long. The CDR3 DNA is TGTGCCAGCAGTTGGGACACCGCGTACGCCGGGGAGCTGTTTTTT. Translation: CASSWDTAYAGELFF.

The CDR3 is CASSLEKGSNEKLFF. The CDR3 DNA reads TGTGCCAGCAGCTTAGAGAAGGGTTCTAATGAAAAACTGTTTTTT. J is TRBJ1-4 and V is TRBV7-9; D unresolved. This CDR3 spans 15 amino acids. Per germline, CDR1 SEHNR and CDR2 FQNEAQ (reference sequence). Deletions cut 1 base from V and 3 bases from J, with 9 bases between.

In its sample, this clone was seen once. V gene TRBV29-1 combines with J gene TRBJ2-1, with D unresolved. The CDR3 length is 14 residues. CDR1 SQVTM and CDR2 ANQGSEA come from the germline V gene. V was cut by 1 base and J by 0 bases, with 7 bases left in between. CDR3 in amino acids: CSVEGRSSYNEQFF. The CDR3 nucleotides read TGCAGCGTTGAAGGCCGTAGCTCCTACAATGAGCAGTTCTTC.

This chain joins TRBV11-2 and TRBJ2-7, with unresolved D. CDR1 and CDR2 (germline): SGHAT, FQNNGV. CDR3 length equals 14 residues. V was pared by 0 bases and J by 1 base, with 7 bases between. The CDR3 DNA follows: TGTGCCAGCAGCTTAGAAAGCCTTTCCTACGAGCAGTACTTC. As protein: CASSLESLSYEQYF.

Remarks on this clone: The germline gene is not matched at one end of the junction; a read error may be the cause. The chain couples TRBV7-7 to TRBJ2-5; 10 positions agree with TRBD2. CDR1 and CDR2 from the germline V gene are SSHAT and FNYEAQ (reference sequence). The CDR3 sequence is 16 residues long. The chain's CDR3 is CASSLGLADPQETQYF. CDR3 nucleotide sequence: TGTGCTAGCAGCTTAGGACTAGCGGACCCCCAAGAGACCCAGTACTTC.

The CDR3 spells CASSLQGAIGTQYF. In nucleotides, the CDR3 is TGTGCCAGCAGCTTACAGGGGGCGATCGGTACGCAGTATTTT. The V and J genes are TRBV7-9 and TRBJ2-3; 8 positions match TRBD1. Germline loops: CDR1 SEHNR, CDR2 FQNEAQ (reference sequence). The CDR3 has 14 residues. The junction had 6 bases not matched to a gene; V was cut back by 2 bases and J by 8 bases.

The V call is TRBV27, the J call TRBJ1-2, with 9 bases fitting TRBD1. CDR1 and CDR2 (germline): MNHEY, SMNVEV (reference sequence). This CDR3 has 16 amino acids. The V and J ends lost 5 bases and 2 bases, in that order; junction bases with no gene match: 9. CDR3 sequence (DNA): TGTGCCAGCAGTCGTACTCCGGGACAGGGCAACTATGGCTACACCTTC. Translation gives CASSRTPGQGNYGYTF.

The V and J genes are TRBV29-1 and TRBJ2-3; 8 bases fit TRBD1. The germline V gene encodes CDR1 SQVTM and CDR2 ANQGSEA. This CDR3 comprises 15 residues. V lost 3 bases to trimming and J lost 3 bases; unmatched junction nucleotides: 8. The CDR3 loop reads CSVEGGQGATDTQYF. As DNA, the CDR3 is TGCAGCGTTGAGGGTGGCCAGGGGGCAACAGATACGCAGTATTTT.

The CDR3 loop is CASSPGVLRNTEAFF. CDR3 coding DNA: TGTGCCAGCAGCCCCGGCGTGTTGCGGAACACTGAAGCTTTCTTT. J is TRBJ1-1 and V is TRBV9; no clear D. Trimming cost V 4 bases and J 1 base, with 14 bases left between them. CDR3 length: 15 residues. Looked up from germline, CDR1 is SGDLS and CDR2 is YYNGEE. Full variable domain (remainder filled in from reference TRBV9 and TRBJ1-1): DSGVTQTPKHLITATGQRVTLRCSPRSGDLSVYWYQQSLDQGLQFLIQYYNGEERAKGNILERFSAQQFPDLHSELNLSSLELGDSALYFCASSPGVLRNTEAFFGQGTRLTVV.

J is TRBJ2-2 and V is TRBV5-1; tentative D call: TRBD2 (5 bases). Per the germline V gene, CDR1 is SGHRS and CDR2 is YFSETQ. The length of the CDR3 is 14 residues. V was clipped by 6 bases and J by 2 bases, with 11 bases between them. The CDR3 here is CASNIEGNTGELFF. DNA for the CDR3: TGCGCCAGCAACATCGAGGGAAACACCGGGGAGCTGTTTTTT.